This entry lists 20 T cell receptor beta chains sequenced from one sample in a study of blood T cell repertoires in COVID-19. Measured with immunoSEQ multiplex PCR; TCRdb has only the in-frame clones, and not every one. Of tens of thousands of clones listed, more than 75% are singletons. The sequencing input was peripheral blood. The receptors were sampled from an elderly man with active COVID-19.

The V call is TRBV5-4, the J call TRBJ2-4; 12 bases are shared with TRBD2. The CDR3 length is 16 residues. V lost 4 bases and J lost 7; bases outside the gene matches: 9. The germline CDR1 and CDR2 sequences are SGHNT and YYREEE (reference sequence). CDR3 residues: CASSRTSGMVGNIQYF. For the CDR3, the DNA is TGTGCCAGCAGCAGGACTAGCGGGATGGTCGGGAACATTCAGTACTTC.

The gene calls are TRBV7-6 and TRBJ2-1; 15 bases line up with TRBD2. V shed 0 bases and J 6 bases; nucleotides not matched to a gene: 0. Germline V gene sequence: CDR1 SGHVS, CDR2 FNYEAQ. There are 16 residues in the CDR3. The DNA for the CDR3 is TGTGCCAGCAGCTTAGCGGGACTAGCGGGAGGCAATGAGCAGTTCTTC. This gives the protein CASSLAGLAGGNEQFF.

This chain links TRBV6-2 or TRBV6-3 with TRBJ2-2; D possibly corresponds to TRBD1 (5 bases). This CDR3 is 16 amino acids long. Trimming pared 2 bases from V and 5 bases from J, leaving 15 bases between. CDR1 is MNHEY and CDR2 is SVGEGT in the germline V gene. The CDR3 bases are TGTGCCAGCAGTTACCGAGGACAAGGGAAGACCGGGGAGCTGTTTTTT. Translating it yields CASSYRGQGKTGELFF.

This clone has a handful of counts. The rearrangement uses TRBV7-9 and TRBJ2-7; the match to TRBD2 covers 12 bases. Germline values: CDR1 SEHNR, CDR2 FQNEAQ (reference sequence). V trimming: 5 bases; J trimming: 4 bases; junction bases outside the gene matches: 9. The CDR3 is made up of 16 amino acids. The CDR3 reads CASSRLGLAGPYEQYF. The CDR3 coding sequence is TGTGCCAGCAGCCGCCTTGGACTAGCGGGACCTTACGAGCAGTACTTC. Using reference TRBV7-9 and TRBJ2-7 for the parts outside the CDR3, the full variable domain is DTGVSQNPRHKITKRGQNVTFRCDPISEHNRLYWYRQTLGQGPEFLTYFQNEAQLEKSRLLSDRFSAERPKGSFSTLEIQRTEQGDSAMYLCASSRLGLAGPYEQYFGPGTRLTVT.

In DNA form, the CDR3 reads TGCGCCAGCAGTGACTCTAGCGGATACTACGAGCAGTACTTC. It translates to CASSDSSGYYEQYF. This chain connects TRBV10-2 to TRBJ2-7, with 7 positions matching TRBD2. Germline V gene sequence: CDR1 WSHSY, CDR2 SAAADI. CDR3 length: 14 amino acids. Unmatched junction bases numbered 5, after V lost 3 bases and J lost 3 bases.

CDR3 amino acids: CASSVRKKANQPQHF. Written as DNA, the CDR3 is TGTGCCAGCAGTGTACGAAAAAAAGCTAATCAGCCCCAGCATTTT. The J gene is TRBJ1-5, the V gene TRBV6-4; no clear D gene. This CDR3 contains 15 residues. Germline V gives CDR1 MRHNA, CDR2 SNTAGT. V lost 4 bases to trimming and J lost 4 bases, with 14 bases between them.

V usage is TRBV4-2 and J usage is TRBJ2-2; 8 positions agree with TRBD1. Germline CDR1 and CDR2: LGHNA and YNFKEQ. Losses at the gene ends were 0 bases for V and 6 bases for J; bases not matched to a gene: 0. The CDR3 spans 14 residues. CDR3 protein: CASSQEQGAGELFF. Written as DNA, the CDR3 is TGTGCCAGCAGCCAAGAACAGGGGGCCGGGGAGCTGTTTTTT.

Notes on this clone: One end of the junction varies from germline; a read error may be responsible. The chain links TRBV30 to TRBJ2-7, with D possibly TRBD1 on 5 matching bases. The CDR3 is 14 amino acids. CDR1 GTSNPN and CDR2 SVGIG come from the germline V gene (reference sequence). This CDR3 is CRYSSRQGGYEQYF. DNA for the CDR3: TGCCGCTACTCATCCCGGCAGGGTGGCTACGAGCAGTACTTC.

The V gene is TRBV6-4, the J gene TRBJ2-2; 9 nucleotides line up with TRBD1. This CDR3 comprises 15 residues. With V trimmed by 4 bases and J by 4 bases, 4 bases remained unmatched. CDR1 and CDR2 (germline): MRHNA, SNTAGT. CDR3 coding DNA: TGTGCCAGCAGTGGGGGACAGGGAACCACCGGGGAGCTGTTTTTT. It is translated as CASSGGQGTTGELFF.

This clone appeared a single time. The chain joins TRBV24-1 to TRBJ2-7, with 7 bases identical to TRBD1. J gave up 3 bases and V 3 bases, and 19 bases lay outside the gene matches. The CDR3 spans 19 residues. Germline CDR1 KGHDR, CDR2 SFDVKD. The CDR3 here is CATSDRWDSSDCPNYEQYF. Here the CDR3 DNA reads TGTGCCACCAGTGATCGGTGGGACAGCAGCGACTGTCCCAACTACGAGCAGTACTTC.

CDR3 sequence reads: CASSVRGGSYNEQFF. The DNA of the CDR3 is TGTGCCAGCAGCGTTCGAGGAGGCTCCTACAATGAGCAGTTCTTC. The V gene is TRBV9, the J gene TRBJ2-1; TRBD2 is a possible D gene (5 bases). The CDR3 has 15 amino acids. With 2 bases removed from V and 0 bases from J, the gap between germline ends came to 9 bases. The germline V gene has CDR1 SGDLS and CDR2 YYNGEE.

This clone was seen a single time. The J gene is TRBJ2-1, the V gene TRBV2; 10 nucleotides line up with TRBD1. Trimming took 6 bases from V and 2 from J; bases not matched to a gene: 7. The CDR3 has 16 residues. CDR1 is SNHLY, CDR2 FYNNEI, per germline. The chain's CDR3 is CASSSHGQGAYNEQFF. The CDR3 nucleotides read TGTGCCAGCAGCAGTCATGGACAGGGGGCCTACAATGAGCAGTTCTTC.

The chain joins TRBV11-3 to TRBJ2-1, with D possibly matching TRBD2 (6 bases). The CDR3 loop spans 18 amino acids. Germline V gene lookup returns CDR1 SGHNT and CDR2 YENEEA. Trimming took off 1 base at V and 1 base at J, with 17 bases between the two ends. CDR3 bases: TGTGCCAGCAGCTTAGGCCCCGTTGGGCGGGGTTCCTACAATGAGCAGTTCTTC. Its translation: CASSLGPVGRGSYNEQFF.

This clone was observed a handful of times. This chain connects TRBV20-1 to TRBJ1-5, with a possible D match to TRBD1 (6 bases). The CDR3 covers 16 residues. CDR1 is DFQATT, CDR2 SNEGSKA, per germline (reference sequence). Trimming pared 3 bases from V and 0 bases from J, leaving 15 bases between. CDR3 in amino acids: CSASTQTGRSNQPQHF. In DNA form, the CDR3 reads TGCAGTGCTAGTACCCAGACAGGTCGTAGCAATCAGCCCCAGCATTTT.

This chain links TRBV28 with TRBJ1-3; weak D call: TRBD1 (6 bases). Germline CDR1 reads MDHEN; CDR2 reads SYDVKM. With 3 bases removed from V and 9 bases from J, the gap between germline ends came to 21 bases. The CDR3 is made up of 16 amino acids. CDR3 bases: TGTGCCAGCAGTTTGATATCCCTTGGGACAAGCACCACCATATATTTT. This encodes CASSLISLGTSTTIYF.

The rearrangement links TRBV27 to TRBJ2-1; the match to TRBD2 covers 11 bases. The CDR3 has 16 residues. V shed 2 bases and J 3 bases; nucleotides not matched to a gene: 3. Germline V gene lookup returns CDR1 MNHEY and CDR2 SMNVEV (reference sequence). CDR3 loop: CASSLLSGRVYNEQFF. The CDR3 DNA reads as TGTGCCAGCAGTTTACTTAGCGGGAGGGTCTACAATGAGCAGTTCTTC.

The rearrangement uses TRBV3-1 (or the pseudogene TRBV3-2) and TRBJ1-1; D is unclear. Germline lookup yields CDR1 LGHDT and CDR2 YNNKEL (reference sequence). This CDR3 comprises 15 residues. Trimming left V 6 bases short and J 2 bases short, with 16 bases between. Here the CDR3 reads CASRETRVANTEAFF. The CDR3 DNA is TGTGCCAGCAGAGAAACCCGGGTCGCTAACACTGAAGCTTTCTTT.

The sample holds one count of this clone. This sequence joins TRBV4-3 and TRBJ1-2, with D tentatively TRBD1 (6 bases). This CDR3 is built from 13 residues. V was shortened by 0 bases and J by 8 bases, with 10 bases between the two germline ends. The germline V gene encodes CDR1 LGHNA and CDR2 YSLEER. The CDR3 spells CASSQDRGSGYTF. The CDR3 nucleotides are TGCGCCAGCAGCCAAGACAGGGGATCGGGCTACACCTTC.

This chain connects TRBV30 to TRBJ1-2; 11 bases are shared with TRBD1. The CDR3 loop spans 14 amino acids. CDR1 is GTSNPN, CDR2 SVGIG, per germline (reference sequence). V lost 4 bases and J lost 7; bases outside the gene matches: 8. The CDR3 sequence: CAWTGTGGPFGYTF. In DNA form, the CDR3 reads TGTGCCTGGACCGGGACAGGGGGGCCATTTGGCTACACCTTC. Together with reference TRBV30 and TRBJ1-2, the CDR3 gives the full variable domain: SQTIHQWPATLVQPVGSPLSLECTVEGTSNPNLYWYRQAAGRGLQLLFYSVGIGQISSEVPQNLSASRPQDRQFILSSKKLLLSDSGFYLCAWTGTGGPFGYTFGSGTRLTVV.

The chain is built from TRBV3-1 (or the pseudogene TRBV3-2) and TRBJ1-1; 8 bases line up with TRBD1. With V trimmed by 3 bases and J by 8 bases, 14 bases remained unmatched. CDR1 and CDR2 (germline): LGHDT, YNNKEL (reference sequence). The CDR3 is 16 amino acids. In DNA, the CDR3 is TGTGCCAGCAGCCAGATCATTCTTGCAGGGGGCCGGGAAGCTTTCTTT. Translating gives CASSQIILAGGREAFF.